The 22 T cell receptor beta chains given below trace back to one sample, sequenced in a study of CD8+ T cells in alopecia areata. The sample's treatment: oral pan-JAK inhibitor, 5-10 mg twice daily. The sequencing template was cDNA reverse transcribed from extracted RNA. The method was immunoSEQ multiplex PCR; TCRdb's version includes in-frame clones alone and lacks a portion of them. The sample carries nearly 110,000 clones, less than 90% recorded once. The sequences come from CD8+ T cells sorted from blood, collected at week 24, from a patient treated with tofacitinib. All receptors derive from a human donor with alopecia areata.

This chain's CDR3 is CASSLVGVNSYEQYF. CDR3 sequence (DNA): TGTGCCAGCAGCTTAGTAGGGGTGAACTCCTACGAGCAGTACTTC. The genes are TRBV7-8 and TRBJ2-7; D perhaps matches TRBD1 (5 bases). The germline V gene has CDR1 SGHVS and CDR2 FQNEAQ. The CDR3 extends over 15 amino acids. The V and J ends lost 1 base and 0 bases respectively, with 10 bases between them.

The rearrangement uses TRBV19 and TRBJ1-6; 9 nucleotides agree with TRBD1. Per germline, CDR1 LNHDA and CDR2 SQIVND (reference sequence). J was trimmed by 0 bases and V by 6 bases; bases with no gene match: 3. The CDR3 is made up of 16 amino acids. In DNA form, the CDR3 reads TGTGCCAGTAGCGACAGGGGGAGCTCCTATAATTCACCCCTCCACTTT. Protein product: CASSDRGSSYNSPLHF.

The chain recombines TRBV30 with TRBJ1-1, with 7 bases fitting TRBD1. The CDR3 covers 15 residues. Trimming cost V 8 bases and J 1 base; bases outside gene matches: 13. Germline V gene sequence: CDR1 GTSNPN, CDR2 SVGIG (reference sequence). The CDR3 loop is CAGIDRVIWNTEAFF. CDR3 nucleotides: TGTGCCGGTATCGACAGGGTCATCTGGAACACTGAAGCTTTCTTT.

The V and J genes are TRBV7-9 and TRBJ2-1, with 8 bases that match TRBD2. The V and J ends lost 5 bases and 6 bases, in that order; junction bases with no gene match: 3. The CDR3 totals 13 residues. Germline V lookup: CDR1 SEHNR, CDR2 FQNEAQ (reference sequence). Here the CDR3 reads CASSRGLVNEQFF. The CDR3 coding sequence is TGTGCCAGCAGCCGGGGACTAGTCAATGAGCAGTTCTTC.

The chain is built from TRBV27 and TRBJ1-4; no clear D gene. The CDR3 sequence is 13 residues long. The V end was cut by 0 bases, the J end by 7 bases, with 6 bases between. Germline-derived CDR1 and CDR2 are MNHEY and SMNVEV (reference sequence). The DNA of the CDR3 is TGTGCCAGCAGTTTATCGACGGGTGAAAAACTGTTTTTT. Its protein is CASSLSTGEKLFF. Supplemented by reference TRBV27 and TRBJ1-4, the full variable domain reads EAQVTQNPRYLITVTGKKLTVTCSQNMNHEYMSWYRQDPGLGLRQIYYSMNVEVTDKGDVPEGYKVSRKEKRNFPLILESPSPNQTSLYFCASSLSTGEKLFFGSGTQLSVL.

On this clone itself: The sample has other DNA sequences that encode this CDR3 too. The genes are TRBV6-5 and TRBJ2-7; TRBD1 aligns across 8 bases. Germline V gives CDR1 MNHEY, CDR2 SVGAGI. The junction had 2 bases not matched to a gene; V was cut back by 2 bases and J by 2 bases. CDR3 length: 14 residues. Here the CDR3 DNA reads TGTGCCAGCAGTTACGGGACAGGAGCCTACGAGCAGTACTTC. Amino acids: CASSYGTGAYEQYF.

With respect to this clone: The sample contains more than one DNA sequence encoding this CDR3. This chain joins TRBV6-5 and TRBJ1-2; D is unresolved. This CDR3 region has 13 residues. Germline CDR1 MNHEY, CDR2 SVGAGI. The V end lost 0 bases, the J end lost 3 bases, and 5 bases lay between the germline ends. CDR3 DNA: TGTGCCAGCAGTTACTCGAGTCACTATGGCTACACCTTC. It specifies CASSYSSHYGYTF.

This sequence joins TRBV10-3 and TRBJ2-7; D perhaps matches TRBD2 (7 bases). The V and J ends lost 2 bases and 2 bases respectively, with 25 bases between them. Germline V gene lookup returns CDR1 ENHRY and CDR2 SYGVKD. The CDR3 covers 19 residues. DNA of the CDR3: TGTGCCATCAGTGAGGACGTCGACCTCTTTCCCGGGGGGCCCTACGAGCAGTACTTC. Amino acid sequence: CAISEDVDLFPGGPYEQYF.

CDR3 nucleotides: TGTGCCAGCAGCTTAGCGCGGATCTCCTACGAGCAGTACTTC. Translating it yields CASSLARISYEQYF. The genes are TRBV7-9 and TRBJ2-7; D gene uncertain. V lost 0 bases to trimming and J lost 0 bases, with 6 bases between them. CDR1 and CDR2 (germline): SEHNR, FQNEAQ (reference sequence). The CDR3 consists of 14 residues.

The CDR3 protein is CASSLGETSGDYFKNEQFF. The CDR3 region has the DNA TGTGCCAGCAGCTTAGGAGAGACTAGCGGGGACTACTTTAAAAATGAGCAGTTCTTC. The chain uses TRBV7-2 and TRBJ2-1; 11 bases agree with TRBD2. V trimming: 1 base; J trimming: 7 bases; junction bases outside the gene matches: 15. This CDR3 has 19 amino acids. Germline CDR1 reads SGHTA; CDR2 reads FQGNSA.

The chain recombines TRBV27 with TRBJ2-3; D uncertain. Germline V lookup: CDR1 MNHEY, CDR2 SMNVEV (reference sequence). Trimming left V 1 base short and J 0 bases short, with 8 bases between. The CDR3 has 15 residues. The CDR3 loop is CASSLYPLSTDTQYF. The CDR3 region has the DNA TGTGCCAGCAGTTTATACCCACTGAGCACAGATACGCAGTATTTT.

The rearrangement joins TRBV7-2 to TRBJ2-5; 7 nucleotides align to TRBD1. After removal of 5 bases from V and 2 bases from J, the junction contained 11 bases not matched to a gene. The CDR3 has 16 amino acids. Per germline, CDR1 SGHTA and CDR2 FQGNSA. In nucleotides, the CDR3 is TGTGCCAGCAGCCTCCCGACAGGGTTAACGCAAGAGACCCAGTACTTC. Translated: CASSLPTGLTQETQYF.

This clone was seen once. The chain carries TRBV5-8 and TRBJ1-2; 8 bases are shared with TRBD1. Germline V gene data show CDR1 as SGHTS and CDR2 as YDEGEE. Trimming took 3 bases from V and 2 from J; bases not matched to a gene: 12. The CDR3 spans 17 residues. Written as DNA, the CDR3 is TGTGCCAGCAGCTGGGGCGGGATGGGGACAGGAAACTATGGCTACACCTTC. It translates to CASSWGGMGTGNYGYTF.

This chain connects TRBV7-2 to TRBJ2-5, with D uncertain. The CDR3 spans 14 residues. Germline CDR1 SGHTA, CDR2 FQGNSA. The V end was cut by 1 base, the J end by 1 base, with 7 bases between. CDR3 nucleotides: TGTGCCAGCAGCTTAGGAGTCGGCCAAGAGACCCAGTACTTC. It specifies CASSLGVGQETQYF. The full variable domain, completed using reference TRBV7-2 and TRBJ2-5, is GAGVSQSPSNKVTEKGKDVELRCDPISGHTALYWYRQSLGQGLEFLIYFQGNSAPDKSGLPSDRFSAERTGGSVSTLTIQRTQQEDSAVYLCASSLGVGQETQYFGPGTRLLVL.

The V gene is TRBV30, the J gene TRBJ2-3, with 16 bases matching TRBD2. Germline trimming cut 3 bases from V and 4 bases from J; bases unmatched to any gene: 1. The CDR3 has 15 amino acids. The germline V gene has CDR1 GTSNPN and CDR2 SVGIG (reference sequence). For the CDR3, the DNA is TGTGCCTGGAGGGGACTAGCGGGGGGGCCAGATACGCAGTATTTT. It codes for CAWRGLAGGPDTQYF.

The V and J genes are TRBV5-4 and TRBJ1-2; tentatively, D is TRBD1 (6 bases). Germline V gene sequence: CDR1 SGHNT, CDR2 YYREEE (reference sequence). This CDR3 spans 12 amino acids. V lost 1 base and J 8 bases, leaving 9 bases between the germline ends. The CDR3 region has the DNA TGTGCCAGCAGCTTGTGGGGGCGCGGCTACACCTTC. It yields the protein CASSLWGRGYTF.

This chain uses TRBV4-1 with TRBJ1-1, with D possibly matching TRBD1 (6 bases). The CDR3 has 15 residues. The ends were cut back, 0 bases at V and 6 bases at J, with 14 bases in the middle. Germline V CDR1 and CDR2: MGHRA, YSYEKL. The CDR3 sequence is CASSQDRSGDPEAFF. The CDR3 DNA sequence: TGCGCCAGCAGCCAAGACAGGTCAGGGGACCCTGAAGCTTTCTTT.

CDR3 bases: TGTGCCAGCAGAGACGGATCCACTCTCTCCTATAATTCACCCCTCCACTTT. This encodes CASRDGSTLSYNSPLHF. The V and J genes are TRBV11-2 and TRBJ1-6, with D unresolved. V dropped 6 bases and J dropped 0 bases, with 15 bases sitting between them. The CDR3 spans 17 residues. Germline V gene lookup returns CDR1 SGHAT and CDR2 FQNNGV.

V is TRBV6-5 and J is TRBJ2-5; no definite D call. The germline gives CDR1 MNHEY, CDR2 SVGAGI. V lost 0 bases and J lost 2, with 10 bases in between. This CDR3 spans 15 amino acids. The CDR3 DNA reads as TGTGCCAGCAGTTACTCGATTCGCAGTCAAGAGACCCAGTACTTC. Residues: CASSYSIRSQETQYF.

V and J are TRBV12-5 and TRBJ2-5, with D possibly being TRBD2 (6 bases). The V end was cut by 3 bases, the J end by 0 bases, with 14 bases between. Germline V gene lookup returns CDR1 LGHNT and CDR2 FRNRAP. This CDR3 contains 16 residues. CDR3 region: CASGFSAGLNQETQYF. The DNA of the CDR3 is TGTGCTAGTGGTTTCTCAGCGGGCCTTAACCAAGAGACCCAGTACTTC.

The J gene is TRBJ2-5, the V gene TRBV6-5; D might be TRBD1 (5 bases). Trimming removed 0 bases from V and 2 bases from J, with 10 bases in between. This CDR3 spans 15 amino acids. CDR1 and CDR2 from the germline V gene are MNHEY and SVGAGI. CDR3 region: CASSYSPGLQETQYF. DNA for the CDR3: TGTGCCAGCAGTTACTCTCCAGGGCTGCAAGAGACCCAGTACTTC.

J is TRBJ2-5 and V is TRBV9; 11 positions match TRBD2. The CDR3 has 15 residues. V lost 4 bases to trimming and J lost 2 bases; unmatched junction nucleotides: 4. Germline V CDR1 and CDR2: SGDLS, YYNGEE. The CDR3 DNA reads TGTGCCAGCAGCTCCGGGACTAGCGGACAAGAGACCCAGTACTTC. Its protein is CASSSGTSGQETQYF.